One and the same sample provided the 27 T cell receptor beta chains below, sequenced in a study of Graves' ophthalmopathy and Graves' hyperthyroidism. Amplification of the TCR beta CDR3 regions used RNA transcripts (as template). A first-round RT-PCR used HTBI primers, followed by a second-round multiplex PCR. Each CDR3 protein gets one entry after TCRdb re-called the multiplex PCR reads with MiXCR. The sample includes hundreds of thousands of distinct CDR3 sequences, around 20% of them seen just once. Material for sequencing was peripheral blood. All receptors come from a woman between 18 and 29 years old with stable Graves' hyperthyroidism.

This clonotype was detected ten times or more. J is TRBJ1-2 and V is TRBV28; tentative D call: TRBD1 (6 bases). This CDR3 is built from 13 residues. V lost 6 bases and J 6 bases, leaving 14 bases between the germline ends. CDR1 is MDHEN and CDR2 is SYDVKM in the germline V gene. The CDR3 DNA is TGTGCCAGCAGAGAGGCAGGGGAACATGGCTACACCTTC. Its protein product is CASREAGEHGYTF.

The chain carries TRBV2 and TRBJ1-1; D may be TRBD1 (6 bases). V was clipped by 5 bases and J by 2 bases, with 12 bases between them. The CDR3 consists of 14 residues. Germline assignment: CDR1 SNHLY and CDR2 FYNNEI. The CDR3 loop is CASSRRTDNTEAFF. In DNA, the CDR3 is TGTGCCAGCAGTAGGAGGACAGATAACACTGAAGCTTTCTTT.

This clonotype has at least ten counts. This chain joins TRBV20-1 and TRBJ1-1; D ambiguous. Looked up from germline, CDR1 is DFQATT and CDR2 is SNEGSKA (reference sequence). The germline V and J ends were trimmed by 4 bases and 0 bases, with 12 bases remaining between them. The CDR3 has 14 residues. The CDR3 DNA follows: TGCAGTGCTAAGGCCGGAAACATGAACACTGAAGCTTTCTTT. This sequence encodes CSAKAGNMNTEAFF.

The chain is built from TRBV27 and TRBJ1-2; TRBD1 matches 9 bases. V lost 7 bases, J lost 6 bases, and 6 bases stayed unmatched. Germline V gene data show CDR1 as MNHEY and CDR2 as SMNVEV (reference sequence). This CDR3 has 13 residues. The chain's CDR3 is CASKEQGAHGYTF. CDR3 sequence (DNA): TGTGCCAGCAAGGAACAGGGGGCTCATGGCTACACCTTC.

This clonotype was recorded only once. The chain is built from TRBV7-6 and TRBJ1-2; D gene uncertain. The CDR3 is 13 amino acids. Deletions cut 7 bases from V and 3 bases from J, with 12 bases between. CDR1 and CDR2 (germline): SGHVS, FNYEAQ. In DNA form, the CDR3 reads TGTGCCAGCAACGAAGGCGCGGACTATGGCTACACCTTC. It translates to CASNEGADYGYTF.

This sequence joins TRBV11-2 and TRBJ2-4; D unresolved. Germline CDR1 and CDR2: SGHAT and FQNNGV. This CDR3 contains 15 residues. The V end lost 5 bases, the J end lost 7 bases, and 18 bases lay between the germline ends. CDR3 DNA sequence: TGTGCCAGCAGCAAGACCGGAGCCGCCGGGAACATTCAGTACTTC. It codes for CASSKTGAAGNIQYF.

This clonotype was picked up many times. The chain combines TRBV12-3 or TRBV12-4 with TRBJ2-5; D is perhaps TRBD1 or TRBD2 (5 bases each). Trimming removed 4 bases from V and 4 bases from J, with 13 bases in between. This CDR3 spans 14 amino acids. The CDR3 sequence is CASSWGQGVETQYF. The CDR3 region has the DNA TGTGCCAGCAGTTGGGGTCAGGGAGTAGAGACCCAGTACTTC.

The genes are TRBV12-3 or TRBV12-4 and TRBJ2-5, with 13 bases lining up with TRBD2. There are 16 residues in the CDR3. The V gene end was trimmed by 5 bases and the J gene end by 4 bases; junction bases not matched to a gene: 7. The CDR3 spells CASSPLAGGTRETQYF. CDR3 bases: TGTGCCAGCAGTCCACTAGCGGGGGGGACGAGAGAGACCCAGTACTTC.

Comments on this clonotype: At one end the junction does not follow the germline gene, possibly because of a read error. The V and J genes are TRBV11-2 and TRBJ2-7; no clear D gene. CDR1 and CDR2 from the germline V gene are SGHAT and FQNNGV. CDR3 size: 12 residues. CDR3 bases: TGTGCCAGCAGCCAAGGATCCTACGATCAGTACTTC. Amino acid sequence: CASSQGSYDQYF.

V gene TRBV5-1 combines with J gene TRBJ2-2, with TRBD1 matching 7 bases. This CDR3 spans 16 amino acids. V trimming: 3 bases; J trimming: 0 bases; junction bases outside the gene matches: 5. From germline, CDR1 is SGHRS and CDR2 YFSETQ. This chain's CDR3 is CASSSTGTANTGELFF. The CDR3 DNA sequence: TGCGCCAGCAGCTCTACCGGGACAGCGAACACCGGGGAGCTGTTTTTT.

The chain combines TRBV6-5 with TRBJ1-2; 8 bases map to TRBD1. V lost 3 bases, J lost 4 bases, and 7 bases stayed unmatched. The CDR3 loop spans 15 amino acids. Per the germline V gene, CDR1 is MNHEY and CDR2 is SVGAGI. The CDR3 DNA is TGTGCCAGCAGTTATCCGGGACAGGAACGCTATGGCTACACCTTC. Its protein is CASSYPGQERYGYTF.

This clonotype was counted at least ten times. V gene TRBV7-2 combines with J gene TRBJ1-3; D is perhaps TRBD1 (6 bases). Trimming shortened V by 3 bases and J by 0 bases, and 15 bases separated the two germline ends. The germline CDR1 and CDR2 sequences are SGHTA and FQGNSA. The CDR3 has 17 residues. The chain's CDR3 is CASSFPGHVNSGNTIYF. DNA of the CDR3: TGTGCCAGCAGCTTTCCGGGACACGTAAACTCTGGAAACACCATATATTTT.

This sequence joins TRBV10-1 and TRBJ1-1, with D unclear. Between the trimmed V and J ends, which lost 2 bases and 1 base, there was a span of 14 bases. The CDR3 spans 16 residues. From germline, CDR1 is WNHNN and CDR2 SYGVQD (reference sequence). The CDR3 nucleotides read TGCGCCAGCAGTGAGCCGAGGGAGATTCAGAACACTGAAGCTTTCTTT. Protein product: CASSEPREIQNTEAFF.

Many counts were recorded for this clonotype. J is TRBJ2-7 and V is TRBV20-1, with 10 bases matching TRBD1. The CDR3 consists of 14 residues. Germline V gives CDR1 DFQATT, CDR2 SNEGSKA (reference sequence). With V trimmed by 3 bases and J by 0 bases, 2 bases remained unmatched. CDR3 DNA: TGCAGTGCTAGGGACAGGGGGAGCTCCTACGAGCAGTACTTC. Protein sequence: CSARDRGSSYEQYF.

This clonotype has a handful of counts. This could be a read error, since a much larger clone is one nucleotide away. The chain employs TRBV28 and TRBJ2-2; TRBD2 might be the D (6 bases). Germline lookup yields CDR1 MDHEN and CDR2 SYDVKM. The CDR3 extends over 17 amino acids. CDR3 residues: CASRRSNIGGQDGEQFF. The CDR3, as DNA: TGTGCCAGCAGGCGATCCAATATAGGAGGGCAGGACGGGGAGCAGTTTTTT.

Ten or more counts support this clonotype. CDR3 bases: TGTGCCAGCAGCCCAAACAGGGGTCAGTCCTACGAGCAGTACTTC. Translated: CASSPNRGQSYEQYF. The chain recombines TRBV12-3 or TRBV12-4 with TRBJ2-7; 7 bases map to TRBD1. The CDR3 runs to 15 residues. The J segment lost 1 base and the V segment lost 6 bases, leaving 9 bases of the junction unmatched.

Comments on this clonotype: Germline and junction disagree at one end, which may indicate a read error. The V and J genes are TRBV15 and TRBJ2-4; D remains ambiguous. Per the germline V gene, CDR1 is LNHNV and CDR2 is YYDKDF (reference sequence). CDR3 length equals 17 residues. In DNA form, the CDR3 reads TGTGCCACCAGCAGAGCTTTGTCAGGAATAGCCAAAAACATTAAGTACTTC. This gives the protein CATSRALSGIAKNIKYF.

The chain recombines TRBV12-3 or TRBV12-4 with TRBJ1-2, with D unresolved. The germline V and J ends were trimmed by 4 bases and 4 bases, with 10 bases remaining between them. The CDR3 is 13 residues long. The CDR3 reads CASSSSPFYGYTF. The CDR3 DNA reads as TGTGCCAGCAGTTCTTCCCCGTTCTATGGCTACACCTTC.

At least ten counts were recorded for this clonotype. V gene TRBV12-3 or TRBV12-4 combines with J gene TRBJ2-5, with TRBD2 identical over 7 bases. The J segment lost 1 base and the V segment lost 3 bases, leaving 2 bases of the junction unmatched. This CDR3 is built from 14 residues. As DNA, the CDR3 is TGTGCCAGCAGTTTCACTAGCGCCCAAGAGACCCAGTACTTC. It encodes CASSFTSAQETQYF.

At least ten counts were recorded for this clonotype. The gene calls are TRBV29-1 and TRBJ1-3; D is unresolved. The ends were cut back, 6 bases at V and 4 bases at J, with 13 bases in the middle. The CDR3 covers 13 residues. The germline CDR1 and CDR2 sequences are SQVTM and ANQGSEA. The CDR3 loop reads CSVELGSGNTIYF. CDR3 bases: TGCAGCGTAGAACTAGGGTCCGGAAACACCATATATTTT.

This clonotype was observed many times. CDR3 DNA: TGTGCCAGCAGCCTGCCGGACAGGGGGTCGAAGCAGTACTTC. This codes for CASSLPDRGSKQYF. The chain employs TRBV2 and TRBJ2-7; 10 nucleotides line up with TRBD1. V lost 6 bases to trimming and J lost 8 bases; unmatched junction nucleotides: 10. Germline assignment: CDR1 SNHLY and CDR2 FYNNEI. The CDR3 runs to 14 residues.

V usage is TRBV10-3 and J usage is TRBJ2-7; no clear D gene. There are 12 residues in the CDR3. The V gene's germline CDR1 is ENHRY and CDR2 SYGVKD. V lost 0 bases, J lost 11 bases, and 11 bases lay in between. The CDR3 DNA is TGTGCCATCAGTGAGTCCAAGGTGATCGAGTACTTC. Its translation is CAISESKVIEYF.

This clonotype has a count of ten or more. V and J are TRBV6-5 and TRBJ2-7; TRBD1 aligns across 10 bases. The CDR3 loop spans 14 amino acids. The junction had 5 bases not matched to a gene; V was cut back by 6 bases and J by 3 bases. From germline, CDR1 is MNHEY and CDR2 SVGAGI. CDR3 bases: TGTGCCAGCAGACGTGGACAGGGGGACTACGAGCAGTACTTC. Translation gives CASRRGQGDYEQYF.

This clonotype was seen many times. The chain links TRBV19 to TRBJ1-6; 8 positions agree with TRBD1. The CDR3 has 15 amino acids. V shed 3 bases, J shed 8 bases, and the junction held 6 bases outside the gene matches. Looked up from germline, CDR1 is LNHDA and CDR2 is SQIVND (reference sequence). In DNA form, the CDR3 reads TGTGCCAGTAGTATGGGCTACAGGGGGGATTCACCCCTCCACTTT. It translates to CASSMGYRGDSPLHF.

At least ten counts were recorded for this clonotype. The chain joins TRBV15 to TRBJ2-7; TRBD2 is a possible D gene (5 bases). The CDR3 consists of 14 residues. Per germline, CDR1 LNHNV and CDR2 YYDKDF (reference sequence). The germline V and J ends were trimmed by 3 bases and 2 bases, with 11 bases remaining between them. The CDR3 here is CATSRTLVPYEQYF. The CDR3 DNA sequence: TGTGCCACCAGCAGGACACTAGTGCCCTACGAGCAGTACTTC.

This clonotype was observed many times. A read error may account for a junction end that differs from germline. This chain uses TRBV29-1 with TRBJ1-2; D might be TRBD1 (5 bases). CDR3 length: 15 amino acids. Germline values: CDR1 SQVTM, CDR2 ANQGSEA. The CDR3 region is CSVGRFRTTNYGDTF. As DNA, the CDR3 is TGCAGCGTTGGCCGCTTTCGGACAACTAACTATGGCGACACCTTC.

This clonotype was recorded many times. The CDR3 DNA reads TGTGCCAGCAGAACATCCTCAGGGAAAAGGCTCGATTCGTCTGAAGCTTTCTTT. Translated, it gives CASRTSSGKRLDSSEAFF. The rearrangement joins TRBV6-4 to TRBJ1-1; D is perhaps TRBD1 (5 bases). The CDR3 totals 18 residues. In germline, CDR1 is MRHNA, CDR2 SNTAGT. Between the trimmed V and J ends, which lost 6 bases and 6 bases, there was a span of 29 bases.